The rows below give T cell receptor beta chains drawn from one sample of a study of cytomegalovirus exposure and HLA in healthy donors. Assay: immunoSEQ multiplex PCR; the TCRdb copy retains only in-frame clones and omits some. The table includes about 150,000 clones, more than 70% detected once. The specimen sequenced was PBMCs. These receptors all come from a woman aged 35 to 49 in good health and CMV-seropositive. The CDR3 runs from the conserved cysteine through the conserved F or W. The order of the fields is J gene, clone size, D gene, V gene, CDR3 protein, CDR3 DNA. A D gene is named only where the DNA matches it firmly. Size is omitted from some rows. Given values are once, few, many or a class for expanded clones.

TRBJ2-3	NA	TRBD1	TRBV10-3	CAISESLTGGGDTQYF	TGTGCCATCAGTGAGTCGCTGACAGGGGGGGGAGATACGCAGTATTTT
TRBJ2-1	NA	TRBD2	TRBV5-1	CASSSGTSGYNEQFF	TGCGCCAGCAGCTCAGGGACTAGCGGCTACAATGAGCAGTTCTTC
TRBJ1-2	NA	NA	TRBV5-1	CASSLDGNYGYTF	TGCGCCAGCAGCTTGGACGGTAACTATGGCTACACCTTC
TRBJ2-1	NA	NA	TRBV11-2	CASSRRSEKLLGEQFF	TGTGCCAGCAGCCGGCGGAGTGAGAAACTTTTGGGTGAGCAGTTCTTC
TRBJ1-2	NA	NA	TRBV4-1	CASSLRASGTPNYGYTF	TGCGCCAGCAGCCTTAGAGCATCAGGGACTCCTAACTATGGCTACACCTTC
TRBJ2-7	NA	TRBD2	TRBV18	CASSPTSGSLIYEQYF	TGTGCCAGCTCACCGACTAGCGGGAGCTTAATCTACGAGCAGTACTTC
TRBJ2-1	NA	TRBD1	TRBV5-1	CASSLDRGVGNEQFF	TGCGCCAGCAGTTTGGACAGGGGGGTGGGCAATGAGCAGTTCTTC
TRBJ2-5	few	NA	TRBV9	CASSVDVTAQETQYF	TGTGCCAGCAGCGTAGATGTCACAGCACAAGAGACCCAGTACTTC
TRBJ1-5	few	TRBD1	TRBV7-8	CASSLPAGTGNQPQHF	TGTGCCAGCAGCTTACCCGCCGGGACAGGGAATCAGCCCCAGCATTTT
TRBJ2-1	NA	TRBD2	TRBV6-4	CAQRRGQREGNEQFF	TGTGCCCAAAGGAGAGGGCAGCGGGAGGGCAATGAGCAGTTCTTC
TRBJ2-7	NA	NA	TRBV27	CASSLSRGVSYEQYF	TGTGCCAGCAGTTTATCCAGGGGGGTCTCCTACGAGCAGTACTTC
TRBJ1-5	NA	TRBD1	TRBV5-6	CASSLRTGVNQPQHF	TGTGCCAGCAGCTTAAGGACAGGGGTCAATCAGCCCCAGCATTTT
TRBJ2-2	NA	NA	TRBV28	CASSPPTNTGELFF	TGTGCCAGCAGCCCCCCCACGAACACCGGGGAGCTGTTTTTT
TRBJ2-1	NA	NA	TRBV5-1	CASSLGAGFSGGEQFF	TGCGCCAGCAGCTTGGGGGCGGGCTTTAGCGGAGGGGAGCAGTTCTTC
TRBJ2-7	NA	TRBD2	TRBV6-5	CASSYSRGTYEQYF	TGTGCCAGCAGTTACTCGCGGGGGACCTACGAGCAGTACTTC
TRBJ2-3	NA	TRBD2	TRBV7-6	CASSLGVTSGADTQYF	TGTGCCAGCAGCTTAGGGGTAACTAGCGGGGCAGATACGCAGTATTTT
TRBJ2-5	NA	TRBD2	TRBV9	CASSPGASGSIETQYF	TGTGCCAGCAGCCCTGGGGCTAGCGGGAGCATTGAGACCCAGTACTTC
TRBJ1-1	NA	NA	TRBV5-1	CASSLVRKNTEAFF	TGCGCCAGCAGCTTGGTCAGGAAGAACACTGAAGCTTTCTTT
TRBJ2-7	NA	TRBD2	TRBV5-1	CASSLKAGGTEQYF	TGCGCCAGCAGCTTGAAAGCGGGAGGAACCGAGCAGTACTTC
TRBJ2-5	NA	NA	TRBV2	CASGRETQYF	TGTGCCAGCGGGAGGGAGACCCAGTACTTC
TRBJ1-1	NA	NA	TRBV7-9	CASSLATGLTEAFF	TGTGCCAGCAGCTTAGCTACAGGGTTAACTGAAGCTTTCTTT
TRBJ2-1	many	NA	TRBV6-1	CASSERGWNEQFF	TGTGCCAGCAGTGAAAGGGGATGGAATGAGCAGTTCTTC
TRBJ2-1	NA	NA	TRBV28	CASSLPERVDEQFF	TGTGCCAGCAGTTTACCGGAGAGGGTCGATGAGCAGTTCTTC
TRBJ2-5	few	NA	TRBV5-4	CASTLGPATQETQYF	TGTGCCAGCACCCTGGGCCCAGCAACTCAAGAGACCCAGTACTTC
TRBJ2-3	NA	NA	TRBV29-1	CSVEGPAGTDTQYF	TGCAGCGTTGAAGGGCCAGCGGGCACAGATACGCAGTATTTT
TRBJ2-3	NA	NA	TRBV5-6	CASSSRGTPTPWDTQYF	TGTGCCAGCAGCTCGAGGGGGACCCCAACCCCTTGGGATACGCAGTATTTT
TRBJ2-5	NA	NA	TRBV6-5	CASSPQVFQETQYF	TGTGCCAGCAGTCCCCAGGTCTTCCAAGAGACCCAGTACTTC
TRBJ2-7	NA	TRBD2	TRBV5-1	CASSQGPSGARRYEQYF	TGCGCCAGCAGTCAAGGCCCTAGCGGGGCCAGGAGGTACGAGCAGTACTTC
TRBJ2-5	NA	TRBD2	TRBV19	CASSNQGLAGGETQYF	TGTGCCAGTAGTAACCAGGGACTAGCGGGCGGAGAGACCCAGTACTTC
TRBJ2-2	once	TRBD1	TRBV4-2	CASSQPIGQASTGELFF	TGTGCCAGCAGCCAACCCATAGGACAGGCGTCCACCGGGGAGCTGTTTTTT
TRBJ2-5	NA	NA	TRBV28	CASSLRGEETQYF	TGTGCCAGCAGTCTTCGGGGTGAAGAGACCCAGTACTTC
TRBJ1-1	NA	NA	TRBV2	CASSEPQGKNTEAFF	TGTGCCAGCAGTGAACCCCAGGGGAAGAACACTGAAGCTTTCTTT
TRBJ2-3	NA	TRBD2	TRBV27	CASGKREASADTQYF	TGTGCCAGCGGCAAGCGGGAGGCGTCCGCAGATACGCAGTATTTT
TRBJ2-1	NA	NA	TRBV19	CASSFVAGLQLF	TGTGCCAGTAGCTTTGTGGCGGGCTTGCAGCTCTTC
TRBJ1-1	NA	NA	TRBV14	CASSQALNTEAFF	TGTGCCAGCAGCCAAGCTTTGAACACTGAAGCTTTCTTT
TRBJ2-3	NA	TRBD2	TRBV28	CASSSPSRTSIGGTQYF	TGTGCCAGCAGTTCCCCTAGTCGGACTAGCATTGGGGGTACGCAGTATTTT
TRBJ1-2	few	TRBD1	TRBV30	CAWSRGTGGGYTF	TGTGCCTGGAGCCGGGGGACAGGGGGAGGCTACACCTTC
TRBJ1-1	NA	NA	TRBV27	CASSRRVGGVLTEAFF	TGTGCCAGCAGTCGCCGCGTGGGGGGGGTATTAACTGAAGCTTTCTTT
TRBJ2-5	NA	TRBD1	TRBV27	CASRPSRDRNGETQYF	TGTGCCAGCAGACCCTCCCGGGACAGGAACGGAGAGACCCAGTACTTC
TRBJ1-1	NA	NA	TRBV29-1	CSVDVGLFMNTEAFF	TGCAGCGTTGATGTAGGACTTTTCATGAACACTGAAGCTTTCTTT
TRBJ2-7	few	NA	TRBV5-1	CASSLYSGLSSYEQYF	TGCGCCAGCAGCTTGTATAGTGGGCTCAGCTCCTACGAGCAGTACTTC
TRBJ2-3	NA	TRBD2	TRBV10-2	CASSESVAGGLSTQYF	TGCGCCAGCAGTGAGTCGGTAGCGGGAGGGCTCAGTACGCAGTATTTT
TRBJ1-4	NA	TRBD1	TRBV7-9	CASSLEGRGLEKLFF	TGTGCCAGCAGCTTAGAGGGCAGGGGGCTTGAAAAACTGTTTTTT
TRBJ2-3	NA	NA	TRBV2	CASSRDRSLTDTQYF	TGTGCCAGCAGTCGCGACAGGTCCCTCACAGATACGCAGTATTTT
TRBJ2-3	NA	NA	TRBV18	CASSPRVSTDTQYF	TGTGCCAGCTCACCACGAGTTAGCACAGATACGCAGTATTTT
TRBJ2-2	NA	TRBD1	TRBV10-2	CASSDPDRARTGELFF	TGCGCCAGCAGTGACCCGGACAGGGCTCGCACCGGGGAGCTGTTTTTT
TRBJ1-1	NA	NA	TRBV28	CASSGPLGGGPNTEAFF	TGTGCCAGCAGTGGCCCGTTGGGGGGGGGACCTAACACTGAAGCTTTCTTT
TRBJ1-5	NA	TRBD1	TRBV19	CASSIRELGGSNQPQHF	TGTGCCAGTAGTATCAGGGAGTTAGGGGGCTCAAATCAGCCCCAGCATTTT
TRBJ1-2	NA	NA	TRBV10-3	CAISESAGRGYGYTF	TGTGCCATCAGTGAGTCAGCAGGAAGGGGCTATGGCTACACCTTC
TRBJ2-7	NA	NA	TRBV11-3	CASSLDRSGRSF	TGTGCCAGCAGCTTAGATCGCAGCGGCCGAAGCTTC
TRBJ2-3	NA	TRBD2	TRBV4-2	CASSPISGEADTQYF	TGTGCCAGCAGCCCTATTAGCGGGGAGGCAGATACGCAGTATTTT
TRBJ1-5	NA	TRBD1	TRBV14	CASSKGQGNQPQHF	TGTGCCAGCAGCAAGGGACAGGGGAATCAGCCCCAGCATTTT
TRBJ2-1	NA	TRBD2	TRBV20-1	CSAFTGGSKFF	TGCAGTGCCTTCACGGGGGGGTCAAAGTTCTTC